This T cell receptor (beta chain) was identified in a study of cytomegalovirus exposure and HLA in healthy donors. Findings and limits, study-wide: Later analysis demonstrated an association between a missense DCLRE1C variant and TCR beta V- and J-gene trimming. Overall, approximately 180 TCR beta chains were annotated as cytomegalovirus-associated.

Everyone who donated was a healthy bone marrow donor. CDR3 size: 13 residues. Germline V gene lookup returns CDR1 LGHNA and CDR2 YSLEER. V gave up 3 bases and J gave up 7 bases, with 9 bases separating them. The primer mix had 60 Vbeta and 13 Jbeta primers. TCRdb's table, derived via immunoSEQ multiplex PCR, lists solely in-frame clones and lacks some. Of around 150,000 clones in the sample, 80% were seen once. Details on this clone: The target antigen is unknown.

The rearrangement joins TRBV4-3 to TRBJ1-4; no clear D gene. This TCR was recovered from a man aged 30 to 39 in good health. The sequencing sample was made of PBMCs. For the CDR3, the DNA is TGCGCCAGCAGCCACGAGTCGTCTGAAAAACTGTTTTTT. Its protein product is CASSHESSEKLFF.